This TCR beta chain appears in the sequencing data of a study of blood T cell repertoires in COVID-19. Across the whole study: T cells, B-cell-depleted T cells, or PBMCs supplied cDNA or gDNA.

Sequenced by immunoSEQ multiplex PCR; TCRdb stores in-frame clones only, minus some. The data hold 65,000 to 90,000 clones, with approximately 80% observed a single time. The CDR3 covers 15 residues. Germline CDR1 is SEHNR and CDR2 is FQNEAQ (reference sequence). V lost 5 bases and J 2 bases, leaving 15 bases between the germline ends. The genes are TRBV7-9 and TRBJ1-2; D may be TRBD1 (6 bases). Source material: peripheral blood. This receptor was identified in a woman aged 60-70 years with acute or convalescent COVID-19. CDR3 loop: CASSPTGTLNYGYTF. In nucleotides, the CDR3 is TGTGCCAGCAGCCCAACAGGGACACTCAACTATGGCTACACCTTC.